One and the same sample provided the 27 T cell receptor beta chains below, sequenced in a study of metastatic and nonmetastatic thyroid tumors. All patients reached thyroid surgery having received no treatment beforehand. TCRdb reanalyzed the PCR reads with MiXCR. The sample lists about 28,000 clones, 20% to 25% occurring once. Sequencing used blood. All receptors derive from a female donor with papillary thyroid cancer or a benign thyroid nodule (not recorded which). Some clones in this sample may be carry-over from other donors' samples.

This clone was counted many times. CDR3 amino acids: CASSDRGAQTQYF. CDR3 nucleotides: TGTGCCAGCAGTGACCGGGGGGCCCAGACCCAGTACTTC. The chain has TRBV12-3 or TRBV12-4 and TRBJ2-5, with D perhaps matching TRBD2 (7 bases). V was trimmed by 5 bases and J by 6 bases, leaving 13 bases between them. The CDR3 is 13 amino acids.

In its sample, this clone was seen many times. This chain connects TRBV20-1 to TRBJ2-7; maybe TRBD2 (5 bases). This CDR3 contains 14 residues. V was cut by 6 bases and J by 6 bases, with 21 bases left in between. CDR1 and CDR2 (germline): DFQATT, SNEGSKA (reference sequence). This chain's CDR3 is CSAPSGSDPFEQYF. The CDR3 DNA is TGCAGTGCCCCCAGTGGGAGTGACCCTTTCGAGCAGTACTTC.

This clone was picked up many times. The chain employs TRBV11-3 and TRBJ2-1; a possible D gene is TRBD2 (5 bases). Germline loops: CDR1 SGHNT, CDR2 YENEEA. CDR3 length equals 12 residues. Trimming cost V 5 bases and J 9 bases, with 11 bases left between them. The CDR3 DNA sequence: TGTGCCAGCAGCCGAACGGAGGCTGAGCAGTTCTTC. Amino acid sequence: CASSRTEAEQFF.

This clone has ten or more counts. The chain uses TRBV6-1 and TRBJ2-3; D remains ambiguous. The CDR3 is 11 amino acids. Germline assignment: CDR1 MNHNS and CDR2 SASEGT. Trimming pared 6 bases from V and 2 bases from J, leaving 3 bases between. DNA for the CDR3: TGTGCCAGCAGCTCCACAGATACGCAGTATTTT. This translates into CASSSTDTQYF.

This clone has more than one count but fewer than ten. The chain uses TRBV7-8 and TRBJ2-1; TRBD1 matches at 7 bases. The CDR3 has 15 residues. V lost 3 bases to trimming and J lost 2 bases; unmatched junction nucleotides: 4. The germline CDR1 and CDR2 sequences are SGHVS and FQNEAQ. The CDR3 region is CASSFRDRTYNEQFF. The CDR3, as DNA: TGTGCCAGCAGCTTCCGGGACAGAACCTACAATGAGCAGTTCTTC.

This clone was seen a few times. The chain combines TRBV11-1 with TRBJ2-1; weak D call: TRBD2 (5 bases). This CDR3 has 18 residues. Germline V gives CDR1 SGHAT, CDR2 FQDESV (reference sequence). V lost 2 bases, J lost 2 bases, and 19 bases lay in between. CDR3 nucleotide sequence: TGTGCCAGCAGCTTATATTCGGATCGAGGGATGCCCTACAATGAGCAGTTCTTC. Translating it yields CASSLYSDRGMPYNEQFF. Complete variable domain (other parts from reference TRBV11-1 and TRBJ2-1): EAEVAQSPRYKITEKSQAVAFWCDPISGHATLYWYRQILGQGPELLVQFQDESVVDDSQLPKDRFSAERLKGVDSTLKIQPAELGDSAMYLCASSLYSDRGMPYNEQFFGPGTRLTVL.

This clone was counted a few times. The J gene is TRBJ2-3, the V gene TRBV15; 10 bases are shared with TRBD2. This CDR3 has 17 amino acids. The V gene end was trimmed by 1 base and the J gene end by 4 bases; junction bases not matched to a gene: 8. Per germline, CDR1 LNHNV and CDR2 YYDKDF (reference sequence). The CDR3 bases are TGTGCCACCAGCAGAGGCATAGGGACTAGCGCATCAGATACGCAGTATTTT. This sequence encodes CATSRGIGTSASDTQYF.

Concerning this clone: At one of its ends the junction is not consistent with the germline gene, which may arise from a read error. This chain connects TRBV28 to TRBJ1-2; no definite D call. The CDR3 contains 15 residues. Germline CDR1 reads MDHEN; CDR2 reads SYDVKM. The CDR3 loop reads CAGSLNLVPANGYTF. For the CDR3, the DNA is TGTGCCGGCAGCCTGAACCTCGTGCCAGCCAACGGCTACACCTTC.

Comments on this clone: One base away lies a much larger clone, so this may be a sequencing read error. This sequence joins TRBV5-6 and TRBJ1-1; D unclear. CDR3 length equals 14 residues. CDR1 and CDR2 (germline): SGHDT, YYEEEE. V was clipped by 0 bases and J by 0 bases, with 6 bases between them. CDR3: CASSLGGLNTEAFF. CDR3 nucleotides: TGTGCCAGCAGCTTGGGCGGGTTGAACACTGAAGCTTTCTTT.

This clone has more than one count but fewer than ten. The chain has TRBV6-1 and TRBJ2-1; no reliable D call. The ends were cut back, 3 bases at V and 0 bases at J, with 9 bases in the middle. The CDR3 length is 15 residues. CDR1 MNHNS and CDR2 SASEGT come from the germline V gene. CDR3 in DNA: TGTGCCAGCAGTGACTCCTCAGGCTCCTACAATGAGCAGTTCTTC. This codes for CASSDSSGSYNEQFF.

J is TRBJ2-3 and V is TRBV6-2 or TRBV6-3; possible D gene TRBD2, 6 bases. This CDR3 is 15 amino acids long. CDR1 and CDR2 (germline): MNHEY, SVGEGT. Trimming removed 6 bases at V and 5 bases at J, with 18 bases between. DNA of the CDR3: TGTGCCAGCAGCAGCCCCGGACTGGGGGGAGATACGCAGTATTTT. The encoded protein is CASSSPGLGGDTQYF.

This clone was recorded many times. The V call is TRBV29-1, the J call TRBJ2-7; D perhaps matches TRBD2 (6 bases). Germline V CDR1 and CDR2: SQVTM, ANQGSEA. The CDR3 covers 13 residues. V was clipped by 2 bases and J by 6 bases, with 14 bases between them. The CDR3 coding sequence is TGCAGCGTTGAATTCGGGGGTGTGGGCGAGCAGTACTTC. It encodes CSVEFGGVGEQYF.

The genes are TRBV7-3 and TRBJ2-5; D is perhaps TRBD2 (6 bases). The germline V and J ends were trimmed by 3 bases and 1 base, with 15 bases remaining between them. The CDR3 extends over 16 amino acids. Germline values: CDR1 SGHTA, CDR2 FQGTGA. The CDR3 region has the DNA TGTGCCAGCAGCTTCACCGGGGCTAGCGTCCAAGAGACCCAGTACTTC. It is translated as CASSFTGASVQETQYF.

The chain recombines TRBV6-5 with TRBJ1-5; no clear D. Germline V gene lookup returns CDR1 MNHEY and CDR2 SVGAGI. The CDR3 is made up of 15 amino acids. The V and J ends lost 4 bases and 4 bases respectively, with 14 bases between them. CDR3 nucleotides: TGTGCCAGCAGTTCGGACCGGGAGCTAAATCAGCCCCAGCATTTT. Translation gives CASSSDRELNQPQHF.

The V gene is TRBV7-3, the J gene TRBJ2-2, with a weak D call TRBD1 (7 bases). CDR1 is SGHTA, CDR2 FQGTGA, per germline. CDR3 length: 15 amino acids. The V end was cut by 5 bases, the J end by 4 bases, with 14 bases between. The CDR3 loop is CASSQGGSGTGELFF. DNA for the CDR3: TGTGCCAGCAGCCAGGGGGGATCGGGCACCGGGGAGCTGTTTTTT.

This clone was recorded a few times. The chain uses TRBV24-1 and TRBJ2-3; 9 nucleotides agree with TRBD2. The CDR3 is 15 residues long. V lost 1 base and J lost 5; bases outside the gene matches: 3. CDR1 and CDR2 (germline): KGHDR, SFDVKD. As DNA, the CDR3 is TGTGCCACCAGTGATTTCGCGGGAGGGGAAGATACGCAGTATTTT. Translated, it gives CATSDFAGGEDTQYF.

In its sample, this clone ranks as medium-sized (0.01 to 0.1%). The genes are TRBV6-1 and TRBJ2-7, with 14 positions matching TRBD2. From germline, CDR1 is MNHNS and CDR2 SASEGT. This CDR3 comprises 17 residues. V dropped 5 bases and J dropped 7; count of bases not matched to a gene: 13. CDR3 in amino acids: CASSLGLAGGRGEEQYF. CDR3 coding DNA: TGTGCCAGCAGTCTAGGACTAGCGGGAGGTCGGGGGGAAGAGCAGTACTTC.

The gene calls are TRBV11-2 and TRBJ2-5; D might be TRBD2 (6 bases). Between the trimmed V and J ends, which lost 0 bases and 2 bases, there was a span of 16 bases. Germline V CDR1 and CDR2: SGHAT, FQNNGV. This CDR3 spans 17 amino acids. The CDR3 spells CASSLDEAGRNQETQYF. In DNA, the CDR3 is TGTGCCAGCAGCTTAGATGAGGCAGGGAGGAATCAAGAGACCCAGTACTTC.

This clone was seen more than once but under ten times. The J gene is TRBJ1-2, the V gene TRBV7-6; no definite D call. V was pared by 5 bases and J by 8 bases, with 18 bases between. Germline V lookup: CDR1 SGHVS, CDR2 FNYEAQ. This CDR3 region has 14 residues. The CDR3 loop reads CASSAQIPSMGYTF. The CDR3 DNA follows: TGTGCCAGCAGCGCTCAGATCCCCAGTATGGGCTACACCTTC. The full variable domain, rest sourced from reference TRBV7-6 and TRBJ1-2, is GAGVSQSPRYKVTKRGQDVALRCDPISGHVSLYWYRQALGQGPEFLTYFNYEAQQDKSGLPNDRFSAERPEGSISTLTIQRTEQRDSAMYRCASSAQIPSMGYTFGSGTRLTVV.

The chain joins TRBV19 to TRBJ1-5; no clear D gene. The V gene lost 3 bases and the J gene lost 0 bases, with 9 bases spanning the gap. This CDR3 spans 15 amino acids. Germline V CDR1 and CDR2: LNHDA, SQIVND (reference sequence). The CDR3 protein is CASSIVGPSNQPQHF. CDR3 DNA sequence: TGTGCCAGTAGTATTGTCGGACCTAGCAATCAGCCCCAGCATTTT.

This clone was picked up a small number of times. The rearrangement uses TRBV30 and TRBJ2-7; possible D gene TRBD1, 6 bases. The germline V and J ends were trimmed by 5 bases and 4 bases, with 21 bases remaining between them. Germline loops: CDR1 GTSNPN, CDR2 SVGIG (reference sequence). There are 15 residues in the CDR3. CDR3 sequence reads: CAWGKYRVSTYEQYF. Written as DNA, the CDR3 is TGTGCCTGGGGGAAGTACAGGGTTAGCACGTACGAGCAGTACTTC.

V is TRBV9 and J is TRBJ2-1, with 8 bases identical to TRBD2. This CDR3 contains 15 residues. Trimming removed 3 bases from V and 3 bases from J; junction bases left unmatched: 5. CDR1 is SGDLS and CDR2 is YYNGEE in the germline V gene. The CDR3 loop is CASSATGTSYNEQFF. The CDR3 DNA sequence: TGTGCCAGCAGCGCTACCGGGACTAGCTACAATGAGCAGTTCTTC.

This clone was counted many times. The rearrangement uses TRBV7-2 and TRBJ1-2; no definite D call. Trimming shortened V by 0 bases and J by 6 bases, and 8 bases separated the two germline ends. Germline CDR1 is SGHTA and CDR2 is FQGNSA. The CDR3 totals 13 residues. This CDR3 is CASSLALSDGYTF. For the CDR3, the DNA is TGTGCCAGCAGCTTAGCGCTTAGCGATGGCTACACCTTC.

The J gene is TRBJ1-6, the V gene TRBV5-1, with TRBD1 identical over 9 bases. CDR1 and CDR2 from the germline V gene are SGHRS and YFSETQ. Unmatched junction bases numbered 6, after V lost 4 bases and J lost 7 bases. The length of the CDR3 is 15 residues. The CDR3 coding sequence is TGCGCCAGCAGCACCGGGACAGGGTGGAATTCACCCCTCCACTTT. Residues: CASSTGTGWNSPLHF.

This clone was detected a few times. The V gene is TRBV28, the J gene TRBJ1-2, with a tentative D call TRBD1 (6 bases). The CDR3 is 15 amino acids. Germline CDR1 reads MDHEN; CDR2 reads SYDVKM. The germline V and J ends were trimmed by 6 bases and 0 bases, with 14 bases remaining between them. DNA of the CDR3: TGTGCCAGCAGAAGGGTGACAGGTTCTAACTATGGCTACACCTTC. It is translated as CASRRVTGSNYGYTF.

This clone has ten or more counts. CDR3 in DNA: TGTGCCAGCAGCCAAGCGCGGCAGTCCACCGGGGAGCTGTTTTTT. Amino acids: CASSQARQSTGELFF. The gene calls are TRBV3-1 and TRBJ2-2; D uncertain. The CDR3 length is 15 residues. Germline CDR1 is LGHDT and CDR2 is YNNKEL (reference sequence). V lost 1 base and J lost 4, with 10 bases in between.

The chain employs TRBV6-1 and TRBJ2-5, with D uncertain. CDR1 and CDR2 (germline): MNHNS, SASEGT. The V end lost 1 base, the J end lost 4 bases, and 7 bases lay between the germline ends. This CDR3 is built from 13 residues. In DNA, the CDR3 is TGTGCCAGCAGTGAAGGAAGGCGAGAGACCCAGTACTTC. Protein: CASSEGRRETQYF.